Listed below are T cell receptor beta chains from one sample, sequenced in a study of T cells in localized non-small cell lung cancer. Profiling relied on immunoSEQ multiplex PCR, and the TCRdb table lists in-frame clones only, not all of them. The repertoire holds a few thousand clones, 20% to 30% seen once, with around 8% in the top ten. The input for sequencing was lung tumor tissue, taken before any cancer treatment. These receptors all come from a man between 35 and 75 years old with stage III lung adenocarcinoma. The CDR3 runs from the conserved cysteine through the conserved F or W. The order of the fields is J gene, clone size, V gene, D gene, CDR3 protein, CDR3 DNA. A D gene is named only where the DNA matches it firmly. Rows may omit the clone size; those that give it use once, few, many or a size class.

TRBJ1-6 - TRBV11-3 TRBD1 CASSHLAGGNNSPLHF TGTGCCAGCAGCCACCTTGCAGGGGGCAATAATTCACCCCTCCACTTT
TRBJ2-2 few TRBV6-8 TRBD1 CASNHRSGQGSAGELFF TGTGCCAGCAACCACCGGTCGGGACAGGGTTCGGCCGGGGAGCTGTTTTTT
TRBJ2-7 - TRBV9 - CASSSDPRENNEQYF TGTGCCAGCAGCTCCGACCCTCGGGAGAACAACGAGCAGTACTTC
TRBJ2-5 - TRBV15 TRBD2 CATSRWTSGQETQYF TGTGCCACCAGCAGGTGGACTAGCGGACAAGAGACCCAGTACTTC
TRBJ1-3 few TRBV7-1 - CASSLLTGSSGNTIYF TGTGCCAGCAGCTTATTGACGGGGAGCTCTGGAAACACCATATATTTT
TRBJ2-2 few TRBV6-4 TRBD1 CASPPGQGARVTGELFF TGTGCCAGCCCACCGGGACAGGGGGCGCGGGTCACCGGGGAGCTGTTTTTT
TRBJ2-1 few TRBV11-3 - CASSLELSGYHEQFF TGTGCCAGCAGCTTAGAATTATCCGGGTACCATGAGCAGTTCTTC
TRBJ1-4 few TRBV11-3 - CASKEDRTNEKLFF TGTGCCAGCAAGGAGGACAGAACTAATGAAAAACTGTTTTTT
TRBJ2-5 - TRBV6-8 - CASSYWGTAGEETQYF TGTGCCAGCAGTTACTGGGGGACAGCGGGAGAAGAGACCCAGTACTTC
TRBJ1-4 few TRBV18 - CASSPNSGNEKLFF TGTGCCAGCTCACCGAATTCGGGGAATGAAAAACTGTTTTTT
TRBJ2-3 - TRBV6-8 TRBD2 CASTPSSGGVSSTDTQYF TGTGCCAGCACCCCGAGTAGCGGGGGGGTTAGTAGCACAGATACGCAGTATTTT
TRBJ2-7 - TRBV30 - CAWSKYSYEQYF TGTGCCTGGTCGAAGTATTCCTACGAGCAGTACTTC
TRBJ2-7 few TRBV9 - CASSEEPGEQYF TGTGCCAGCAGCGAGGAACCGGGCGAGCAGTACTTC
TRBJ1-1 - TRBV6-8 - CASSKGYTGTEAFF TGTGCCAGCAGTAAGGGGTACACGGGAACTGAAGCTTTCTTT
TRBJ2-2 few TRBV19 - CASSILTRAVTGELFF TGTGCCAGTAGTATCCTGACTAGAGCGGTCACCGGGGAGCTGTTTTTT
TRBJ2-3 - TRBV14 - CASSQRQNTDTQYF TGTGCCAGCAGCCAAAGACAAAACACAGATACGCAGTATTTT
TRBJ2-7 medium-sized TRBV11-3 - CASSYSGSSYEQYF TGTGCCAGCAGCTACTCGGGGAGCTCCTACGAGCAGTACTTC